The entry that follows covers one TCR beta chain sequence. Its antigen is still unknown. The sample originates from a study of vaccination effects on CD4 cells after COVID-19. TCRdb's table, derived via immunoSEQ multiplex PCR, lists solely in-frame clones and lacks some. The repertoire includes roughly 35,000 clones, over 60% of them detected once, and approximately 17% sits in the top ten. Prior to sequencing, the ViraFEST assay stimulated PBMC with viral peptide pools, which expanded the antigen-specific CD4+ T cells. The authors isolated CD4+ T cells after around nine days of culture. A positive SARS-CoV-2 PCR test fell between March and December 2020. Researchers reported culturing a few million PBMC in each well, adding 9 to 10 IU/ml IL-2 and around 10 ug/ml peptides. Fresh IL-2-containing medium replaced half the medium on days 3 and 7. Overall study results and limits: Convalescent patients were few in the study, and early post-infection timepoints were absent. Substantial clonal contraction characterized both infection- and vaccine-induced clones late after vaccination.

The V end lost 0 bases, the J end lost 4 bases, and 9 bases lay between the germline ends. Per the germline V gene, CDR1 is KGHSH and CDR2 is LQKENI. The CDR3 spans 15 residues. V usage is TRBV18 and J usage is TRBJ1-4, with D hard to call. The input for sequencing was CD4+ T cells from PBMCs cultured with HCoV-NL63 spike peptides, taken before COVID-19 vaccination. The clonotype comes from a human donor who had a prior SARS-CoV-2 infection. CDR3 amino acids: CASSPPAVDNEKLFF. The CDR3 DNA reads as TGTGCCAGCTCACCACCGGCTGTAGATAATGAAAAACTGTTTTTT.